The 29 T cell receptor beta chains listed next were all sequenced from one sample in a study of graft-versus-host responses after intestinal transplantation. Profiling relied on immunoSEQ multiplex PCR, and the TCRdb table lists in-frame clones only, not all of them. Among roughly 100,000 clones listed, 87% were seen once. Which antigens these TCRs recognize remains unknown. The input for sequencing was unstimulated CD4+ T cells sorted from spleen or lymph node cells, taken before intestinal transplant. These receptors were collected from a human donor who received an intestinal transplant.

The V and J genes are TRBV7-3 and TRBJ2-3, with D perhaps being TRBD1 or TRBD2 (6 bases each). In germline, CDR1 is SGHTA, CDR2 FQGTGA. The CDR3 has 14 amino acids. Trimming took 5 bases from V and 4 from J, leaving 13 bases between them. CDR3 coding DNA: TGTGCCAGCAGCAAGGGGGGTAGTCCAGATACGCAGTATTTT. Protein product: CASSKGGSPDTQYF.

This clone was observed a single time. CDR3 amino acids: CASSSRYGYTF. For the CDR3, the DNA is TGTGCCAGCAGCTCCAGATATGGCTACACCTTC. The gene calls are TRBV9 and TRBJ1-2; D is unclear. The CDR3 covers 11 residues. V shed 4 bases and J shed 5 bases, with 6 bases lying between them. CDR1 is SGDLS, CDR2 YYNGEE, per germline.

This clone has just one count. The chain combines TRBV4-2 with TRBJ1-2; D is unclear. Trimming cost V 1 base and J 4 bases, with 19 bases left between them. The CDR3 is 17 residues long. Per germline, CDR1 LGHNA and CDR2 YNFKEQ. CDR3: CASSQALGDSPSYGYTF. CDR3 DNA: TGTGCCAGCAGCCAAGCCCTCGGAGACTCACCCAGCTATGGCTACACCTTC.

V gene TRBV6-1 combines with J gene TRBJ2-2, with 7 bases aligning to TRBD2. The junction had 6 bases not matched to a gene; V was cut back by 5 bases and J by 3 bases. There are 15 residues in the CDR3. Germline loops: CDR1 MNHNS, CDR2 SASEGT. The CDR3 coding sequence is TGTGCCAGCAGTTGGGAGGGCCAGGACACCGGGGAGCTGTTTTTT. It codes for CASSWEGQDTGELFF.

The chain links TRBV7-3 to TRBJ2-5; possible D gene TRBD1, 6 bases. The germline V and J ends were trimmed by 1 base and 5 bases, with 17 bases remaining between them. Germline V gene data show CDR1 as SGHTA and CDR2 as FQGTGA. CDR3 length: 16 residues. CDR3 nucleotides: TGTGCCAGCAGCTTAAATCCCGCGACAGGCCCGGAGACCCAGTACTTC. This encodes CASSLNPATGPETQYF.

This chain links TRBV19 with TRBJ1-2, with D unresolved. V lost 4 bases to trimming and J lost 3 bases, with 12 bases between them. The CDR3 runs 14 residues. CDR1 LNHDA and CDR2 SQIVND come from the germline V gene (reference sequence). The CDR3 loop is CASSTGNSDYGYTF. In DNA form, the CDR3 reads TGTGCCAGTAGTACCGGGAATTCGGACTATGGCTACACCTTC.

The J gene is TRBJ1-2, the V gene TRBV9, with D maybe TRBD1 (5 bases). Germline V lookup: CDR1 SGDLS, CDR2 YYNGEE. Trimming removed 4 bases from V and 6 bases from J, with 13 bases in between. The CDR3 is 13 residues long. CDR3 sequence reads: CASSPRAVDGYTF. Here the CDR3 DNA reads TGTGCCAGCAGCCCCAGGGCAGTAGATGGCTACACCTTC.

The V and J genes are TRBV28 and TRBJ2-7; D not certain. The germline V gene encodes CDR1 MDHEN and CDR2 SYDVKM. V was shortened by 4 bases and J by 3 bases, with 16 bases between the two germline ends. This CDR3 has 15 residues. The CDR3 sequence: CASSSPTLSIYEQYF. CDR3 nucleotide sequence: TGTGCCAGCAGTTCTCCGACACTTTCCATCTACGAGCAGTACTTC.

The V call is TRBV19, the J call TRBJ2-3; D remains unclear. The CDR3 contains 15 residues. Deletions cut 2 bases from V and 0 bases from J, with 9 bases between. The germline gives CDR1 LNHDA, CDR2 SQIVND (reference sequence). The CDR3 reads CASSIRGFSTDTQYF. The CDR3, as DNA: TGTGCCAGTAGTATACGTGGGTTTAGCACAGATACGCAGTATTTT. The full variable domain, in which reference TRBV19 and TRBJ2-3 provide the parts outside the CDR3, is DGGITQSPKYLFRKEGQNVTLSCEQNLNHDAMYWYRQDPGQGLRLIYYSQIVNDFQKGDIAEGYSVSREKKESFPLTVTSAQKNPTAFYLCASSIRGFSTDTQYFGPGTRLTVL.

The chain is built from TRBV10-1 and TRBJ2-7; D uncertain. This CDR3 spans 12 amino acids. CDR1 and CDR2 (germline): WNHNN, SYGVQD (reference sequence). With 3 bases removed from V and 7 bases from J, the gap between germline ends came to 10 bases. The CDR3: CASSESLSEQYF. The DNA for the CDR3 is TGCGCCAGCAGTGAATCTCTCTCGGAGCAGTACTTC.

The chain recombines TRBV7-3 with TRBJ2-5; D assignment may be TRBD1 or TRBD2 (6 bases each). V was cut by 2 bases and J by 7 bases, with 11 bases left in between. The CDR3 has 13 amino acids. Germline CDR1 is SGHTA and CDR2 is FQGTGA. CDR3: CASSLGGGGTQYF. The CDR3 coding sequence is TGTGCCAGCAGCTTAGGAGGGGGAGGGACCCAGTACTTC.

The chain recombines TRBV7-2 with TRBJ2-5, with 11 bases aligning to TRBD2. CDR3 size: 18 residues. The germline V gene has CDR1 SGHTA and CDR2 FQGNSA. The trim removed 1 base at V and 2 bases at J, leaving 9 bases unmatched. CDR3 in amino acids: CASSLVRSSGGSQETQYF. CDR3 nucleotide sequence: TGTGCCAGCAGCTTAGTTCGGTCTAGCGGGGGGTCGCAAGAGACCCAGTACTTC.

The chain links TRBV6-6 to TRBJ2-7, with D possibly matching TRBD2 (5 bases). The germline V gene encodes CDR1 MNHNY and CDR2 SVGAGI (reference sequence). Trimming took off 2 bases at V and 7 bases at J, with 15 bases between the two ends. CDR3 length equals 14 residues. The CDR3 DNA reads TGTGCCAGCAGTTACCAGTTATCGTCGGGGGAGCAGTACTTC. Its translation: CASSYQLSSGEQYF.

The chain links TRBV6-1 to TRBJ2-2, with TRBD2 identical over 14 bases. CDR1 and CDR2 from the germline V gene are MNHNS and SASEGT. The CDR3 is made up of 13 amino acids. Trimming cost V 7 bases and J 10 bases; bases outside gene matches: 2. In DNA form, the CDR3 reads TGTGCCAGCAAGGGACTAGCGGGGGAGGAGCTGTTTTTT. Its translation: CASKGLAGEELFF.

The chain uses TRBV4-2 and TRBJ2-2, with 10 bases aligning to TRBD2. Germline-derived CDR1 and CDR2 are LGHNA and YNFKEQ. The CDR3 runs 17 residues. Unmatched junction bases numbered 9, after V lost 4 bases and J lost 4 bases. DNA for the CDR3: TGTGCCAGCAGCCGGCAACAAGCGGGAGGGCCCACCGGGGAGCTGTTTTTT. Its translation: CASSRQQAGGPTGELFF.

The gene calls are TRBV18 and TRBJ1-4; 7 bases align to TRBD1. The CDR3 contains 16 residues. Looked up from germline, CDR1 is KGHSH and CDR2 is LQKENI. The J segment lost 6 bases and the V segment lost 5 bases, leaving 12 bases of the junction unmatched. The CDR3 loop reads CASSAARTGVYEKLFF. The DNA of the CDR3 is TGTGCCAGCTCAGCAGCCCGGACAGGCGTATATGAAAAACTGTTTTTT.

This chain links TRBV5-4 with TRBJ2-7, with 7 bases aligning to TRBD1. Germline loops: CDR1 SGHNT, CDR2 YYREEE (reference sequence). The CDR3 length is 12 residues. The trim removed 5 bases at V and 6 bases at J, leaving 5 bases unmatched. CDR3 sequence reads: CASRPPGGEQYF. CDR3 nucleotides: TGTGCCAGCAGACCACCAGGGGGCGAGCAGTACTTC. Full variable domain (outside the CDR3, taken from reference TRBV5-4 and TRBJ2-7): ETGVTQSPTHLIKTRGQQVTLRCSSQSGHNTVSWYQQALGQGPQFIFQYYREEENGRGNFPPRFSGLQFPNYSSELNVNALELDDSALYLCASRPPGGEQYFGPGTRLTVT.

V usage is TRBV9 and J usage is TRBJ1-2; D might be TRBD1 (5 bases). Germline assignment: CDR1 SGDLS and CDR2 YYNGEE. V was cut by 4 bases and J by 7 bases, with 23 bases left in between. This CDR3 has 16 amino acids. CDR3 sequence (DNA): TGTGCCAGCAGCCCCACCGATTTGGGGGGTCGTGGTGGCTACACCTTC. Its protein is CASSPTDLGGRGGYTF.

J is TRBJ1-2 and V is TRBV18; D is ambiguous. CDR1 KGHSH and CDR2 LQKENI come from the germline V gene. This CDR3 spans 12 amino acids. V was clipped by 6 bases and J by 4 bases, with 9 bases between them. In DNA form, the CDR3 reads TGTGCCAGCTCTACTCCCGGCTATGGCTACACCTTC. This translates into CASSTPGYGYTF.

The rearrangement uses TRBV18 and TRBJ1-2; tentatively, D is TRBD1 (5 bases). Trimming stripped 2 bases from V and 4 bases from J, with 11 bases between. The germline V gene encodes CDR1 KGHSH and CDR2 LQKENI. The CDR3 is 14 amino acids. CDR3 residues: CASSPAREGYGYTF. The CDR3 coding sequence is TGTGCCAGCTCACCAGCCAGGGAGGGCTATGGCTACACCTTC.

This clone appeared once. The chain couples TRBV2 to TRBJ2-3; D unclear. Germline loops: CDR1 SNHLY, CDR2 FYNNEI. The germline V and J ends were trimmed by 4 bases and 3 bases, with 14 bases remaining between them. CDR3 length: 15 residues. The CDR3 region is CASSGGQPGTDTQYF. The CDR3 DNA is TGTGCCAGCAGTGGTGGGCAACCTGGGACAGATACGCAGTATTTT.

This clone has at least ten counts. V and J are TRBV30 and TRBJ1-6; 8 bases map to TRBD1. Germline assignment: CDR1 GTSNPN and CDR2 SVGIG (reference sequence). This CDR3 has 14 residues. The V gene end was trimmed by 5 bases and the J gene end by 6 bases; junction bases not matched to a gene: 6. The CDR3 bases are TGTGCCTGGGGCCAGGGGGCGCTTAATTCACCCCTCCACTTT. It codes for CAWGQGALNSPLHF. Based on the CDR3 plus reference TRBV30 and TRBJ1-6, the full variable domain is SQTIHQWPATLVQPVGSPLSLECTVEGTSNPNLYWYRQAAGRGLQLLFYSVGIGQISSEVPQNLSASRPQDRQFILSSKKLLLSDSGFYLCAWGQGALNSPLHFGNGTRLTVT.

V usage is TRBV19 and J usage is TRBJ2-3; 8 bases line up with TRBD2. CDR3 length equals 18 residues. Looked up from germline, CDR1 is LNHDA and CDR2 is SQIVND (reference sequence). V shed 8 bases and J 2 bases; nucleotides not matched to a gene: 18. The CDR3 loop is CASAGLEASGPHTDTQYF. The CDR3 nucleotides read TGTGCCAGTGCGGGTCTGGAGGCTAGCGGGCCGCACACAGATACGCAGTATTTT.

This clone was recorded only once. J is TRBJ1-6 and V is TRBV7-9; D is unclear. Germline CDR1 and CDR2: SEHNR and FQNEAQ (reference sequence). V shed 4 bases and J shed 8 bases, with 9 bases lying between them. CDR3 size: 13 residues. The CDR3 here is CASSSERYSPLHF. The CDR3 nucleotides read TGTGCCAGCAGCTCAGAGCGGTATTCACCCCTCCACTTT.

The rearrangement joins TRBV6-5 to TRBJ1-2; D might be TRBD1 (5 bases). This CDR3 has 11 amino acids. In germline, CDR1 is MNHEY, CDR2 SVGAGI. V was trimmed by 4 bases and J by 6 bases, leaving 6 bases between them. The CDR3 coding sequence is TGTGCCAGCAGTTCAGGGCATGGCTACACCTTC. This translates into CASSSGHGYTF.

The table lists this clone with a count of one. J is TRBJ1-6 and V is TRBV5-1, with 8 bases aligning to TRBD1. This CDR3 has 14 residues. V was clipped by 0 bases and J by 7 bases; unmatched bases: 0. Per germline, CDR1 SGHRS and CDR2 YFSETQ. As DNA, the CDR3 is TGCGCCAGCAGCTTGGGACAGGGGAATTCACCCCTCCACTTT. Protein: CASSLGQGNSPLHF.

This CDR3 is CASSPVGTVPYEQYF. The DNA for the CDR3 is TGTGCCAGCAGCCCAGTTGGGACGGTACCCTACGAGCAGTACTTC. The chain employs TRBV2 and TRBJ2-7, with D possibly called TRBD1 or TRBD2 (5 bases each). Trimming removed 6 bases from V and 2 bases from J, with 17 bases in between. The CDR3 contains 15 residues. The V gene's germline CDR1 is SNHLY and CDR2 FYNNEI.

The chain employs TRBV5-4 and TRBJ2-5; D could derive from TRBD1 or TRBD2 (5 bases each). This CDR3 region has 14 residues. Trimming took off 2 bases at V and 5 bases at J, with 13 bases between the two ends. CDR1 is SGHNT, CDR2 YYREEE, per germline (reference sequence). The CDR3 DNA is TGTGCCAGCAGCTTACATGGGGGTCGCGAGACCCAGTACTTC. This codes for CASSLHGGRETQYF.

The rearrangement joins TRBV9 to TRBJ1-6; tentatively, D is TRBD1 (6 bases). The germline V gene encodes CDR1 SGDLS and CDR2 YYNGEE. The CDR3 sequence is 16 residues long. Deletions cut 0 bases from V and 0 bases from J, with 7 bases between. CDR3 bases: TGTGCCAGCAGCGTAGCGGACAGCTCCTATAATTCACCCCTCCACTTT. Amino acid sequence: CASSVADSSYNSPLHF.